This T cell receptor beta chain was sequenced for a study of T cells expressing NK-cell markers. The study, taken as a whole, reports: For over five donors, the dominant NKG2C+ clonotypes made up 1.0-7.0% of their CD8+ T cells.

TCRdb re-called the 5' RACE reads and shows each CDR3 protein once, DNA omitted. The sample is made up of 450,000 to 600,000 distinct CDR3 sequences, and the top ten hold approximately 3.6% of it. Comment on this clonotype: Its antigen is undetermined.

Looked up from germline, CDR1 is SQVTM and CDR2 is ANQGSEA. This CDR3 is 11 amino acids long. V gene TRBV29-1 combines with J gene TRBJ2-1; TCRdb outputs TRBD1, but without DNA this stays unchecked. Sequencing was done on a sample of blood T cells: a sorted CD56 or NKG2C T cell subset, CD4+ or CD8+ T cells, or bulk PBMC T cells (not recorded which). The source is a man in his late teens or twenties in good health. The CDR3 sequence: CSASGVAQQFF.